This paragraph covers one T cell receptor (beta chain) sequence. This entry is derived from a study of blood T cell repertoires in COVID-19. Overall study: Acute and convalescent COVID-19 specimens originated in the United States, Italy and Spain. From T cells, B-cell-depleted T cells, or PBMCs came the material, which was cDNA or gDNA.

Per germline, CDR1 SGDLS and CDR2 YYNGEE. V was pared by 5 bases and J by 0 bases, with 12 bases between. The CDR3 is 15 residues long. Self-reported history from a screening survey and questionnaire set each donor's cohort. In the authors' workflow: Nucleated cell number was recorded as an estimate derived from reference gene primer amplification. Generated by immunoSEQ multiplex PCR, the TCRdb table keeps only in-frame clones and is missing some. V and J calls and clone size follow that table, whereas D and trimming were derived from the DNA. The sample holds over 200,000 clones, 70% to 90% seen once.

V and J are TRBV9 and TRBJ2-1; maybe TRBD1 (5 bases). The sequence was collected from a woman aged 45-60 years who had recovered from COVID-19. Sample: PBMCs or T cells enriched from blood (not recorded which). CDR3 amino acids: CASSGQGLSYNEQFF. CDR3 DNA sequence: TGTGCCAGCAGTGGGCAGGGTCTCTCCTACAATGAGCAGTTCTTC.